This TCR beta chain stems from a study of blood T cell repertoires in COVID-19 (dated by TCRdb to the early 2020s). Concerning the study at large: Collaborator samples came from the United States, Italy and Spain and covered acute and convalescent phases of COVID-19. The material from the prospective study consisted of cDNA or gDNA derived from T cells, B-cell-depleted T cells, or PBMCs. The dataset comprised deeply sampled blood TCRbeta repertoires from subjects exposed to, actively infected with, or recovered from COVID-19. The repertoires were made available in a free public database intended to serve as a resource for research on the immune response to SARS-CoV-2. The samples were drawn from the first 160 participants of the ongoing ImmuneRACE study and from more than 1,000 subjects provided by 6 global collaborators. Nearly every sample came with metadata listing a de-identified subject ID, COVID-19 status, age in years and sex. Where available, HLA class I and class II types were taken from metadata supplied by the sample provider and were not determined by assay-based typing.

As regards this clone: Its antigen specificity is not known. Base qualities were left out, and no much larger clone turns up one base away. Other nucleotide sequences from this sample produce the same CDR3.

Whole blood was collected in K2EDTA tubes by collaborating institutions according to the institutions' own protocols. For TCRbeta analysis, collaborator samples were shipped as frozen whole blood, as isolated PBMCs, or as DNA extracted from either sample type. TCRbeta CDR3 regions were amplified from genomic DNA using the immunoSEQ Assay, a bias-controlled multiplex PCR. Under the source paper's analysis protocol: Nucleated cell counts per sample were estimated from amplification of reference gene primers within the assay. Sequence reads were collapsed and filtered to measure the absolute abundance of every unique TCRbeta CDR3 rearrangement. For each sample, productive Simpson clonality was calculated as the square root of Simpson's diversity index across productive rearrangements. TCRdb's version of the immuneACCESS table is confined to in-frame rearrangements and falls short of the full clone set. An unresolved V gene accounts for under half of the shortfall where checked; the remainder is of unknown origin. V and J calls and clone size follow that table, whereas D and trimming were derived from the DNA. This sample comprises around 320,000 clones, 85% of them detected only once. Of the sample, 6% to 9% is held by the ten largest clones.

V is cut back by 4 bases and J by 0 bases, with 3 bases in the junction unmatched. Its CDR3 holds 16 amino acids, cysteine through phenylalanine. Only the CDR3 part of the read is kept: 48 bases, read in frame from the first base. The germline V gene encodes CDR1 LGHNA and CDR2 YNFKEQ. Study-level results and caveats: The quantity of clinical and demographic metadata differed by source and by participant and was supplied without curation.

Source material: peripheral blood. Rearrangement joined TRBV4-2 to TRBJ2-2; 9 central bases correspond to TRBD2. This clonotype originated in a human donor in a cohort sampled during active COVID-19. CDR3 reads: CASSPPSGANTGELFF. The DNA is TGTGCCAGCAGCCCACCTAGCGGGGCGAACACCGGGGAGCTGTTTTTT.